The 10 T cell receptor beta chains given below trace back to one sample, sequenced in a study of T-cell reconstitution after alpha-beta-depleted transplantation in children (dated by TCRdb to 2016 to 2018). Explained via the paper, the treatment or condition label denotes: allogeneic hematopoietic cell transplantation with graft depleted of TCRalphabeta T cells and CD19 B cells. The method behind the library was PCR. Sequencing used an Illumina HiSeq 2500. TCR libraries were prepared with molecular barcoding, using unique molecular identifiers to normalize TCRbeta repertoire quantification. Through fastp at Q25 and MiXCR, TCRdb rebuilt clones from the public reads, retaining in-frame beta chains. CDR3 protein duplicates are merged, each entry listing the most common genes and DNA. The sample table contains around 130,000 distinct CDR3 sequences; only one count was recorded for roughly 9.7% of them. Of the sample, 20% to 30% is held by the ten largest clones.

The sequencing here drew on PBMCs, mostly from graft donor cells, taken 180 days after TCRalphabeta/CD19-depleted stem cell transplant. These receptor sequences come from a girl in the first two years of life who had a stem cell transplant for combined immunodeficiency, so the T cells may come from the graft donor.

This clonotype was counted many times. This CDR3 is CASSSGLAGGRGYEQYF. CDR3 in DNA: TGTGCCAGCAGCTCCGGACTAGCGGGGGGGCGTGGCTACGAGCAGTACTTC. The V call is TRBV7-2, the J call TRBJ2-7; 15 positions agree with TRBD2. Germline V gene data show CDR1 as SGHTA and CDR2 as FQGNSA. The J segment lost 3 bases and the V segment lost 4 bases, leaving 7 bases of the junction unmatched. The CDR3 runs to 17 residues.

The V gene is TRBV2, the J gene TRBJ1-2; TRBD1 is a possible D gene (5 bases). Germline V gene data show CDR1 as SNHLY and CDR2 as FYNNEI. The CDR3 totals 14 residues. V was shortened by 5 bases and J by 2 bases, with 12 bases between the two germline ends. CDR3 coding DNA: TGTGCCAGCAGTTCGGGACGGTCCAACTATGGCTACACCTTC. Encoded protein: CASSSGRSNYGYTF.

This clonotype was observed a few times. The chain links TRBV24-1 to TRBJ2-1; tentatively, D is TRBD1 (5 bases). Trimming pared 4 bases from V and 0 bases from J, leaving 12 bases between. Germline CDR1 and CDR2: KGHDR and SFDVKD. The CDR3 is 16 amino acids. The CDR3 DNA reads as TGTGCCACCAGTGACAGACAGAGTAGCTCCTACAATGAGCAGTTCTTC. The encoded protein is CATSDRQSSSYNEQFF.

The V gene is TRBV14, the J gene TRBJ2-2; D not certain. This CDR3 is built from 16 residues. Germline CDR1 SGHDN, CDR2 FVKESK. Trimming took 0 bases from V and 0 from J, leaving 8 bases between them. CDR3 sequence (DNA): TGTGCCAGCAGCCAAGACCCAGGAGCGAACACCGGGGAGCTGTTTTTT. This codes for CASSQDPGANTGELFF.

A note on this clonotype: A clone one base away is much larger, so this may be a read error. V usage is TRBV7-3 and J usage is TRBJ2-3; the match to TRBD1 covers 10 bases. CDR1 SGHTA and CDR2 FQGTGA come from the germline V gene. V lost 4 bases, J lost 4 bases, and 2 bases stayed unmatched. The CDR3 loop spans 14 amino acids. In DNA form, the CDR3 reads TGTGCCAGCAGCTCCGGGACAGGGGCAGATACGCAGTATTTT. As protein: CASSSGTGADTQYF.

This clonotype was recorded once. This may come from a read error, since a much larger clone is one base off. The CDR3 DNA follows: TGTTCCAGCAGCCCGGACAGAAATTCACCCCTCCACTTT. Translated: CSSSPDRNSPLHF. The gene calls are TRBV3-1 and TRBJ1-6; D may be TRBD1 (6 bases). Germline loops: CDR1 LGHDT, CDR2 YNNKEL (reference sequence). This CDR3 contains 13 residues.

This clonotype has only a few counts. This rearrangement joins TRBV6-5 to TRBJ2-2; D gene unclear. V dropped 0 bases and J dropped 9 bases, with 8 bases sitting between them. CDR3 length: 13 residues. The V gene's germline CDR1 is MNHEY and CDR2 SVGAGI. This CDR3 is CASSYSPDRELFF. The CDR3 DNA sequence: TGTGCCAGCAGTTACTCCCCCGATCGGGAGCTGTTTTTT.

V and J are TRBV29-1 and TRBJ1-1, with D perhaps matching TRBD1 (5 bases). The germline gives CDR1 SQVTM, CDR2 ANQGSEA. The V gene lost 6 bases and the J gene lost 4 bases, with 15 bases spanning the gap. The CDR3 extends over 13 amino acids. CDR3 region: CSVQGNLITEAFF. The CDR3 DNA sequence: TGCAGCGTCCAGGGTAACCTGATCACTGAAGCTTTCTTT. The whole variable domain, filled in from reference TRBV29-1 and TRBJ1-1, reads SAVISQKPSRDICQRGTSLTIQCQVDSQVTMMFWYRQQPGQSLTLIATANQGSEATYESGFVIDKFPISRPNLTFSTLTVSNMSPEDSSIYLCSVQGNLITEAFFGQGTRLTVV.

This clonotype came up a few times. The rearrangement uses TRBV2 and TRBJ1-5; TRBD1 agrees at 9 bases. This CDR3 is 14 amino acids long. V lost 1 base and J lost 5; bases outside the gene matches: 0. CDR1 and CDR2 from the germline V gene are SNHLY and FYNNEI. The CDR3 reads CASSEDRGHQPQHF. The CDR3 nucleotides are TGTGCCAGCAGTGAAGACAGGGGGCATCAGCCCCAGCATTTT. Complete variable domain (other parts from reference TRBV2 and TRBJ1-5): EPEVTQTPSHQVTQMGQEVILRCVPISNHLYFYWYRQILGQKVEFLVSFYNNEISEKSEIFDDQFSVERPDGSNFTLKIRSTKLEDSAMYFCASSEDRGHQPQHFGDGTRLSIL.

This chain links TRBV20-1 with TRBJ2-2, with TRBD2 as a possible D gene (5 bases). This CDR3 has 12 residues. Between the trimmed V and J ends, which lost 7 bases and 7 bases, there was a span of 13 bases. Germline V gene data show CDR1 as DFQATT and CDR2 as SNEGSKA (reference sequence). CDR3 nucleotides: TGCAGTGTCCCGGGGAAACTCGGGGAGCTGTTTTTT. Protein: CSVPGKLGELFF.